This T cell receptor beta chain is drawn from a study of T cell responses to AZD1222 COVID-19 vaccine. Study information: Pooled in the analysis were second doses at about 4 or about 12 weeks.

Per the germline V gene, CDR1 is ENHRY and CDR2 is SYGVKD. Trimming left V 7 bases short and J 4 bases short, with 19 bases between. The CDR3 runs to 15 residues. Clones were sequenced by immunoSEQ multiplex PCR, and TCRdb holds only the in-frame ones, with some missing. This repertoire shows about 150,000 clones, approximately 90% found once; its top ten account for about 2%. On this clone itself: Its antigen is not known.

Study results and caveats: Donors, mostly white British, included more females; clonal diversity was possibly underestimated.

The material sequenced was peripheral blood, taken on day 0 of AZD1222 vaccination. This chain joins TRBV10-3 and TRBJ1-1; no clear D gene. The source of this sequence is an adult in good health. This chain's CDR3 is CAIKRADPSGTEAFF. The DNA of the CDR3 is TGTGCCATCAAGAGGGCTGACCCGAGTGGCACTGAAGCTTTCTTT.